This T cell receptor (beta chain) is drawn from a study of CD8 T cells in ankylosing spondylitis (dated by TCRdb to the late 2010s). Describing the broader study: T cell receptor beta repertoires were profiled in healthy donors and ankylosing spondylitis patients so that disease-linked TCR variants could be found. The full study cohort was made up of about two dozen ankylosing spondylitis patients and 95 to 130 healthy donors. Peripheral blood samples were taken, and synovial fluid was additionally collected from ankylosing spondylitis patients.

TCRdb lists the instrument as Illumina HiSeq 2500. TCR beta libraries were prepared by quantitative 5'-RACE with molecular barcodes. The study's own analysis went as follows. To identify disease-linked TCR variants, a new computational method was used, one built on a probabilistic model of VDJ rearrangement. TCRdb ran its own pipeline on the public reads, namely fastp trimming at Q25 and MiXCR clone calling, and kept in-frame beta chains. Each entry is one CDR3 protein sequence, shown with its most common DNA and genes. TCRdb's processing, not the study's, gives the V and J calls here. In this sample the table shows a few hundred thousand distinct CDR3 sequences, 11% of which occur a single time. Of the sample, about 10% falls within the top ten clones. Reading the germline V gene gives CDR1 SGHTA and CDR2 FQGNSA. The CDR3 spans 14 residues, from the cysteine through the phenylalanine. The retained sequence is limited to the CDR3, 42 bases, with the frame set at the first base. The V end loses 4 bases and the J end loses 6 bases, and a stretch of 13 bases separates them.

This clonotype was counted ten times or more. Its cognate antigen has yet to be identified. One base away there is no much larger clone; base qualities are not given. General findings and caveats noted by the study authors: A CD8+ phenotype was shown by the disease-linked clones, which were found at relatively low frequencies in peripheral blood. Some TCR beta motif variants had previously been reported in synovial fluid and blood of reactive arthritis patients, which suggested common disease-initiation mechanisms. According to the report, matched synovial fluid samples from ankylosing spondylitis patients were significantly enriched for the disease-linked clones. Blood from ankylosing spondylitis patients appeared to be characterized by a TCR beta motif composed of roughly 8 highly homologous amino acid variants.

The V and J genes are TRBV7-2 and TRBJ2-1; the D gene lacks a confident call. Input material: blood, either unsorted or a sorted T cell fraction (not recorded which). The clonotype originates from a female donor with ankylosing spondylitis or in good health (not recorded which). The CDR3 in this case is CASSSPPPTNEQFF. The nucleotides read TGTGCCAGCAGCTCTCCCCCTCCAACCAATGAGCAGTTCTTC. With the rest looked up from the reference TRBV7-2 and TRBJ2-1 genes rather than sequenced, the full variable domain is GAGVSQSPSNKVTEKGKDVELRCDPISGHTALYWYRQSLGQGLEFLIYFQGNSAPDKSGLPSDRFSAERTGGSVSTLTIQRTQQEDSAVYLCASSSPPPTNEQFFGPGTRLTVL.